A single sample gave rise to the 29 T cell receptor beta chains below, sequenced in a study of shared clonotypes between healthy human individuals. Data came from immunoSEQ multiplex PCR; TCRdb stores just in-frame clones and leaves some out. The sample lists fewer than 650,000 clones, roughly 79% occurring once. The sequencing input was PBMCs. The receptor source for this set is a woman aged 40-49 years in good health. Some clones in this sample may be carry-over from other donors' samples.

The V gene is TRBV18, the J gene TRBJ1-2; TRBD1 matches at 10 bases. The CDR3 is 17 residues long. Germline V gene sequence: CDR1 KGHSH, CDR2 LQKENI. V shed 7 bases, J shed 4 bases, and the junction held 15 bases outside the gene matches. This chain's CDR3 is CASWIDGPGQGSYGYTF. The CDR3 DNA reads TGTGCCAGCTGGATCGACGGCCCGGGACAGGGGAGCTATGGCTACACCTTC.

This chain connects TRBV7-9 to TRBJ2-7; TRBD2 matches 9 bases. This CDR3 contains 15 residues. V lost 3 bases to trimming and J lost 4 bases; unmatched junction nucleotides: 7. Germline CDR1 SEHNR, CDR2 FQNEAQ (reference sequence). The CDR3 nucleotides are TGTGCCAGCAGCTTTATTAGCGGGAGTAATTACGAGCAGTACTTC. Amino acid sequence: CASSFISGSNYEQYF.

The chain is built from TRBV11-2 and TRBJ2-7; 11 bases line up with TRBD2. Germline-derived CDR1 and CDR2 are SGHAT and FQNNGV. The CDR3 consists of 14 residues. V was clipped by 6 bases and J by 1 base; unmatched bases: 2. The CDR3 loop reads CASRGLAESYEQYF. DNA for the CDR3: TGTGCCAGCAGGGGACTAGCGGAGTCCTACGAGCAGTACTTC.

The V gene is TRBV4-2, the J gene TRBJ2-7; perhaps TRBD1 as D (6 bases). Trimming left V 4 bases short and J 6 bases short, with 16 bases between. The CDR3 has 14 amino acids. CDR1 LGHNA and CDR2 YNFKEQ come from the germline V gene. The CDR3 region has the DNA TGTGCCAGCAGCCCCCAGACAGGAGAACCCGAGCAGTACTTC. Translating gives CASSPQTGEPEQYF.

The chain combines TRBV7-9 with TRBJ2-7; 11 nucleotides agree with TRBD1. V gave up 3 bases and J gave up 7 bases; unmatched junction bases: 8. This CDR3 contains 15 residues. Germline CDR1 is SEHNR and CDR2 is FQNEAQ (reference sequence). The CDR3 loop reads CASSFGGQGAFEQYF. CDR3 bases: TGTGCCAGCAGCTTTGGAGGACAGGGGGCCTTTGAGCAGTACTTC.

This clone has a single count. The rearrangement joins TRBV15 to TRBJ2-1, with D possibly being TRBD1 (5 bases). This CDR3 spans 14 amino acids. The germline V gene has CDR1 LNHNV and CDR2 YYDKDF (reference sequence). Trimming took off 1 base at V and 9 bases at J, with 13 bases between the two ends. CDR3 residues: CATSRGPGLGEQFF. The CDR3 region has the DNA TGTGCCACCAGCAGAGGCCCAGGGCTGGGTGAGCAGTTCTTC.

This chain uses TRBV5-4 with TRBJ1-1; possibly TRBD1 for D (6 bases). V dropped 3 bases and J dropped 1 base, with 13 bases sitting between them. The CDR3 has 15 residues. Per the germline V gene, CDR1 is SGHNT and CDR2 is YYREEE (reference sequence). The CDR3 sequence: CASSYLDRKNTEAFF. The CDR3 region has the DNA TGTGCCAGCAGCTACTTAGACAGGAAGAACACTGAAGCTTTCTTT. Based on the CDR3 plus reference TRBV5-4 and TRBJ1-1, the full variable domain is ETGVTQSPTHLIKTRGQQVTLRCSSQSGHNTVSWYQQALGQGPQFIFQYYREEENGRGNFPPRFSGLQFPNYSSELNVNALELDDSALYLCASSYLDRKNTEAFFGQGTRLTVV.

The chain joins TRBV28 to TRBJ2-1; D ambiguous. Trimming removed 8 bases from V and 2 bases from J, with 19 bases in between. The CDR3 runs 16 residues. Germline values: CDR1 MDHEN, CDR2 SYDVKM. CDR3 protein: CASRVGGLEAYNEQFF. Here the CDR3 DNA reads TGTGCCAGCCGCGTAGGTGGGCTAGAGGCCTACAATGAGCAGTTCTTC. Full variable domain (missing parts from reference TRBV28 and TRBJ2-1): DVKVTQSSRYLVKRTGEKVFLECVQDMDHENMFWYRQDPGLGLRLIYFSYDVKMKEKGDIPEGYSVSREKKERFSLILESASTNQTSMYLCASRVGGLEAYNEQFFGPGTRLTVL.

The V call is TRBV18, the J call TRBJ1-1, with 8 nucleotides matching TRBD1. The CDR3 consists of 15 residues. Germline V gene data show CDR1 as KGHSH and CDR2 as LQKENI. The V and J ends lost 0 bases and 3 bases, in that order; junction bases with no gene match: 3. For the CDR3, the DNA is TGTGCCAGCTCACCACCGAACAGGGGGGACACTGAAGCTTTCTTT. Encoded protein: CASSPPNRGDTEAFF.

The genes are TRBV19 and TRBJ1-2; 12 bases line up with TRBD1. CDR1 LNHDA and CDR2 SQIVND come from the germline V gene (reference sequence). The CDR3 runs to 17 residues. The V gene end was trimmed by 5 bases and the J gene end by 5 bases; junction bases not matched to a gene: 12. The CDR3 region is CASSAPGQGAFWYGYTF. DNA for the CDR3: TGTGCCAGTAGTGCACCGGGACAGGGGGCCTTCTGGTATGGCTACACCTTC.

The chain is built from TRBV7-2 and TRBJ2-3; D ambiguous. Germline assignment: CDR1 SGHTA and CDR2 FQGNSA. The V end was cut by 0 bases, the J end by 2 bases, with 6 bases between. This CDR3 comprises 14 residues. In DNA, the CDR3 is TGTGCCAGCAGCTTAGCGGGGAACACAGATACGCAGTATTTT. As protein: CASSLAGNTDTQYF.

The CDR3 DNA follows: TGTGCCAGCAGTTGGGGGGGTCCGGCACGGTACGAGCAGTACTTC. It specifies CASSWGGPARYEQYF. The chain combines TRBV27 with TRBJ2-7; 7 bases map to TRBD2. V shed 4 bases and J 4 bases; nucleotides not matched to a gene: 10. Looked up from germline, CDR1 is MNHEY and CDR2 is SMNVEV (reference sequence). CDR3 length equals 15 residues.

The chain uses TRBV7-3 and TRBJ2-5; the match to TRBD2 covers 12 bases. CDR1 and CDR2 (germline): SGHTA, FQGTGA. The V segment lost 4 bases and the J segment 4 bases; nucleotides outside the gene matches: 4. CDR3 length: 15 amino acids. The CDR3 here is CASSSKGLAGETQYF. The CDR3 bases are TGTGCCAGCAGCTCCAAGGGACTAGCGGGAGAGACCCAGTACTTC.

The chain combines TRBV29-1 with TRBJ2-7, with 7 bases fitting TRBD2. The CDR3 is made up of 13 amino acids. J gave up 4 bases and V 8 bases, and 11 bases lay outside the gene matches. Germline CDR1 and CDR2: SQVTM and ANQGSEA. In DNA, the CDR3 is TGCAGCATCCGGCCGGGAGGCGAGTACGAGCAGTACTTC. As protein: CSIRPGGEYEQYF.

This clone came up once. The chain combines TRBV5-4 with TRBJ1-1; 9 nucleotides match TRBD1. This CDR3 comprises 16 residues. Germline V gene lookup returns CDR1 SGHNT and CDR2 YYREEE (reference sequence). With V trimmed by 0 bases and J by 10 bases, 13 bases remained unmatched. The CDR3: CASSLVQGAGERPAFF. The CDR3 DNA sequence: TGTGCCAGCAGCTTGGTACAGGGGGCGGGAGAGAGGCCAGCTTTCTTT.

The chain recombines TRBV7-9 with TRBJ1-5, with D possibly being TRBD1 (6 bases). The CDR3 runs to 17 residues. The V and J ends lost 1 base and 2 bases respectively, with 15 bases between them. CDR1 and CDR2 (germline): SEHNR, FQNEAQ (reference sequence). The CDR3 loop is CASSLGGGGPGNQPQHF. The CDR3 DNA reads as TGTGCCAGCAGCTTAGGCGGCGGGGGGCCGGGCAATCAGCCCCAGCATTTT.

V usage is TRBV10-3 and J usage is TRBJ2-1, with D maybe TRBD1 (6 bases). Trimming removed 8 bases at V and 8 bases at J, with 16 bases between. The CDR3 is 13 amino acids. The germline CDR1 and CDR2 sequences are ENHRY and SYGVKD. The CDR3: CAIAGQGLDEQFF. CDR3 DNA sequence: TGTGCCATCGCGGGCCAGGGGCTCGATGAGCAGTTCTTC.

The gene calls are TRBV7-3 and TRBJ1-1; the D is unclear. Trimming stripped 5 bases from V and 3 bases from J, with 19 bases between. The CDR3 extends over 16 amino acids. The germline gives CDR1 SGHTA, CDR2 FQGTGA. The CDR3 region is CASSPSRRAGDTEAFF. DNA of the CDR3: TGTGCCAGCAGCCCCTCGAGAAGGGCCGGCGACACTGAAGCTTTCTTT. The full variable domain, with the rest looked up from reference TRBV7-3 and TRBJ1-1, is GAGVSQTPSNKVTEKGKYVELRCDPISGHTALYWYRQSLGQGPEFLIYFQGTGAADDSGLPNDRFFAVRPEGSVSTLKIQRTERGDSAVYLCASSPSRRAGDTEAFFGQGTRLTVV.

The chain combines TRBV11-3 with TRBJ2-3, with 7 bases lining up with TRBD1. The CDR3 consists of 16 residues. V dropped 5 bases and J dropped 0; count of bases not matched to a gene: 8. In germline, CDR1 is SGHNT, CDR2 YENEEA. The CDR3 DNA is TGTGCCAGCAGCGCCCGGACAGGAGAAAGCACAGATACGCAGTATTTT. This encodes CASSARTGESTDTQYF.

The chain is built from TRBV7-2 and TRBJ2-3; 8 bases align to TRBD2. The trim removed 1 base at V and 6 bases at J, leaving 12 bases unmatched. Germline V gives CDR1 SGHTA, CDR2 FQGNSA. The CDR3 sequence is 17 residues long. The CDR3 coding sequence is TGTGCCAGCAGCTTAGATCTAGCGGGCGGGACCGTTGATACGCAGTATTTT. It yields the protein CASSLDLAGGTVDTQYF.

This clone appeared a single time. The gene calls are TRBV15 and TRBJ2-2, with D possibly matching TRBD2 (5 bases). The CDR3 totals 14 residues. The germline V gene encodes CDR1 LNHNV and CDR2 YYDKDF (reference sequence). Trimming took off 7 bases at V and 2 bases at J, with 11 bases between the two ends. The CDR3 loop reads CATTGLPNTGELFF. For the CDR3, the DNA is TGTGCCACCACCGGACTTCCCAACACCGGGGAGCTGTTTTTT. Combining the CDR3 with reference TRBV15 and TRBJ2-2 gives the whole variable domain DAMVIQNPRYQVTQFGKPVTLSCSQTLNHNVMYWYQQKSSQAPKLLFHYYDKDFNNEADTPDNFQSRRPNTSFCFLDIRSPGLGDTAMYLCATTGLPNTGELFFGEGSRLTVL.

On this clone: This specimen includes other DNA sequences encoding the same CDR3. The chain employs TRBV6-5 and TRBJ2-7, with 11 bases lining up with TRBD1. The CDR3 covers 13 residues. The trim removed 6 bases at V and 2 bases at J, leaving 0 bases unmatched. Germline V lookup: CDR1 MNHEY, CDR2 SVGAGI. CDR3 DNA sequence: TGTGCCAGCAGGGGACAGGGGGCCTACGAGCAGTACTTC. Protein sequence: CASRGQGAYEQYF.

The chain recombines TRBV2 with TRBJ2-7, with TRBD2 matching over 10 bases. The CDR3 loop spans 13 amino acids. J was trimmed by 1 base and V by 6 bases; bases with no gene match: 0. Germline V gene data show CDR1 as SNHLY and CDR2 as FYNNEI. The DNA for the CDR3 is TGTGCCAGCAGGACTAGCGGGTCCTACGAGCAGTACTTC. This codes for CASRTSGSYEQYF.

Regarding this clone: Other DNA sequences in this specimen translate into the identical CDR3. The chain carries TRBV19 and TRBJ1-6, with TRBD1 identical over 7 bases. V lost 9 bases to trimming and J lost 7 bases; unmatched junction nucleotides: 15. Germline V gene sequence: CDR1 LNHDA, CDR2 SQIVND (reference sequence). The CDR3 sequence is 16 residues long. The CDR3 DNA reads TGTGCCAGCAGTTCCCGACAGGGTCACCTGAATTCACCCCTCCACTTT. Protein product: CASSSRQGHLNSPLHF.

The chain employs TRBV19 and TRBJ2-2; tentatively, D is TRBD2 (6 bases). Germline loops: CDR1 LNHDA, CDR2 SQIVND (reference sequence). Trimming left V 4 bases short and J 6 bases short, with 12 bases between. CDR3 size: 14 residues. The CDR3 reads CASSTPGRSGELFF. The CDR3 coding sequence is TGTGCCAGTAGTACACCGGGGAGGTCCGGGGAGCTGTTTTTT.

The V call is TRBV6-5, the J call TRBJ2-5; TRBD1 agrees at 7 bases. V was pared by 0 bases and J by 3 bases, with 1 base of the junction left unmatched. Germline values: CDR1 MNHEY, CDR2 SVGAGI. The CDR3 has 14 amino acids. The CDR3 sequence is CASSYSGQEETQYF. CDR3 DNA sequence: TGTGCCAGCAGTTACTCCGGACAGGAAGAGACCCAGTACTTC.

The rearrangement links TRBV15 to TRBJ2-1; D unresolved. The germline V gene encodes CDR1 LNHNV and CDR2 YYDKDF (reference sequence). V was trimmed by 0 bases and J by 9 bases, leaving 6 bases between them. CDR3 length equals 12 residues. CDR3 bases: TGTGCCACCAGCAGAGATAGTGGTGAGCAGTTCTTC. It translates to CATSRDSGEQFF.

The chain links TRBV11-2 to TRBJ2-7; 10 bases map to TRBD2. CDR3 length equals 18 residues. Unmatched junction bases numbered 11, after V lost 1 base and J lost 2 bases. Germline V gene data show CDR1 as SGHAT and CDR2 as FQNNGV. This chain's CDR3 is CASSLARGASGGAYEQYF. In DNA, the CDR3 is TGTGCCAGCAGCTTAGCCAGGGGGGCTAGCGGGGGAGCCTACGAGCAGTACTTC.

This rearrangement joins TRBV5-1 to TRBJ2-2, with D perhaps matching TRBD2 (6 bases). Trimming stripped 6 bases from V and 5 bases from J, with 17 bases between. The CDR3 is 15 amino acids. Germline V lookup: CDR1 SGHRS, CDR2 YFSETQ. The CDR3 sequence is CASTSGGGGTGELFF. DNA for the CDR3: TGCGCCAGCACCTCTGGTGGTGGAGGGACCGGGGAGCTGTTTTTT.